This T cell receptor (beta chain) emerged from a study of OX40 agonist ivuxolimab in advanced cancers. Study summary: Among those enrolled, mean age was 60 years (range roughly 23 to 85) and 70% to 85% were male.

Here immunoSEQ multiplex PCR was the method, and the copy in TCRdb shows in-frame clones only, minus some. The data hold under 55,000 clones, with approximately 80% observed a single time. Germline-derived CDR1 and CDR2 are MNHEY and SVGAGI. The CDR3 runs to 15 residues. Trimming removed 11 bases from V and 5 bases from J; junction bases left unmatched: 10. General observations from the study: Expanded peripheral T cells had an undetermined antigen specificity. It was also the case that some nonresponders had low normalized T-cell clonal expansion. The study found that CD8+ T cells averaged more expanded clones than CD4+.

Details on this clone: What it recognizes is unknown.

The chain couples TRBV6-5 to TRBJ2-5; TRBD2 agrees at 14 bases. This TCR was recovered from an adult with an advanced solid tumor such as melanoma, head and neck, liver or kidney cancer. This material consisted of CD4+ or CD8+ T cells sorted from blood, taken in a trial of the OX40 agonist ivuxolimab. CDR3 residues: CAARTSGRLGETQYF. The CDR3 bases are TGTGCCGCTAGGACTAGCGGGAGGTTGGGCGAGACCCAGTACTTC.